This T cell receptor (beta chain) was retrieved from a study of blood T cells in healthy people across ages. Primed by a sample-barcoded 5' primer and a J-beta primer mix, a second PCR proceeded for about 6 to 12 cycles. Through a template-switch adaptor with 12 random nucleotides, each cDNA molecule received a tag. Every sample produced at least 3 million CDR3-containing paired-end reads. TCRdb recomputed calls from the 5' RACE reads with MiXCR, one row per CDR3 protein. The profile shows around 1,900,000 distinct CDR3 sequences, roughly 43% of them singletons. General study results and limits: Higher diversity and more naive CD4+ cells were features of long-lived donors, compared to aged donors. When one million T cells were used, diversity estimates were thought to be underestimates.

The sample holds a few counts of this clonotype. What it binds is unknown. V shed 6 bases, J shed 5 bases, and the junction held 8 bases outside the gene matches. This CDR3 has 15 amino acids. The chain joins TRBV12-3 or TRBV12-4 to TRBJ2-3; 10 bases align to TRBD2. Sequencing was carried out using blood. This TCR derives from a human donor in good health. The DNA for the CDR3 is TGTGCCAGCAGCCTTCTAGCGGGGGCCCGAGATACGCAGTATTTT. Translation: CASSLLAGARDTQYF.